One T cell receptor beta chain is described in this entry. The entry originates in a study of blood T cell repertoires in COVID-19. Study summary: The United States, Italy and Spain supplied acute and convalescent COVID-19 samples. T cells, B-cell-depleted T cells, or PBMCs provided the cDNA or gDNA that served as material.

Germline V gives CDR1 GTSNPN, CDR2 SVGIG (reference sequence). V shed 3 bases and J 1 base; nucleotides not matched to a gene: 6. CDR3 size: 15 residues. Authors' data handling: Nucleated cell number was recorded as an estimate derived from reference gene primer amplification. Clones were read by immunoSEQ multiplex PCR, and TCRdb kept only the in-frame ones, dropping some. V and J calls and clone size are as listed in that table; D and trimming were resolved from the DNA. The repertoire holds over 85,000 clones, with around 86% as singletons. This receptor was taken from a man between 60 and 75 years old with acute or convalescent COVID-19. Sequencing input: peripheral blood. This rearrangement joins TRBV30 to TRBJ2-3, with 8 bases lining up with TRBD2. CDR3 nucleotides: TGTGCCTGGAGACCGGGGGGGTACGGCACAGATACGCAGTATTTT. Protein: CAWRPGGYGTDTQYF.